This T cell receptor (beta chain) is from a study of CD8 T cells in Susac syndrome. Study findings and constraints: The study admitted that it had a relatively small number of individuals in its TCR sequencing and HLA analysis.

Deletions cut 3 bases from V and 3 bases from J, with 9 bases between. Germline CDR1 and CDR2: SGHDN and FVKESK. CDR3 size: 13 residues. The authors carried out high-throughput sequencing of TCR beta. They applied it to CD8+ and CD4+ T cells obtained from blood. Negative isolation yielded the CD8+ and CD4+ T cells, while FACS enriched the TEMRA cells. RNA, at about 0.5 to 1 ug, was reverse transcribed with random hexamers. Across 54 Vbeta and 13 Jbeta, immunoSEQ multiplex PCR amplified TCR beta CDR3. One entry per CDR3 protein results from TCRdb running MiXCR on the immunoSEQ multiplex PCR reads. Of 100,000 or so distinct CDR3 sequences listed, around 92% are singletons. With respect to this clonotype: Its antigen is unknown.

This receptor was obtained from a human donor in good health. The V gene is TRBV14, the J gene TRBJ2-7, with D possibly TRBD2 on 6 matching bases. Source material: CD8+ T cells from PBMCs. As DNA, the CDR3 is TGTGCCAGCAGCCAGGGGACTTTCTACGAGCAGTACTTC. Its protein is CASSQGTFYEQYF.